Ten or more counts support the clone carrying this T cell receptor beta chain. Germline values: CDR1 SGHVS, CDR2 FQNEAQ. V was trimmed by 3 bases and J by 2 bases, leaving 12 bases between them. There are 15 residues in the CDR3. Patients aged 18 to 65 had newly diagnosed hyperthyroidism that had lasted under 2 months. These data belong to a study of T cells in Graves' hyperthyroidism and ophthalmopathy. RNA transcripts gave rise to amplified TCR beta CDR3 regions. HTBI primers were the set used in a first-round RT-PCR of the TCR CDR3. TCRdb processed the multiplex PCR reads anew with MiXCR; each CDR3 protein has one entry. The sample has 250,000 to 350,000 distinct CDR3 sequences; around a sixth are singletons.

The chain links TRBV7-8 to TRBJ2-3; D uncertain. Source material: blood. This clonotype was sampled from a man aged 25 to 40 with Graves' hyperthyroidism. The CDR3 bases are TGTGCCAGCAGCTTCGCGGCCGCGTACACAGATACGCAGTATTTT. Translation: CASSFAAAYTDTQYF.